These 4 T cell receptor beta chains came from one sample sequenced in a study of T-cell memory formation after mild COVID-19. MiXCR, applied by TCRdb to the 5' RACE reads, yields one record per CDR3 protein. This table has about 390,000 distinct CDR3 sequences, approximately 15% appearing once. The sample was PBMCs or a T cell subset sorted from them (not recorded which). All receptors derive from a man aged 18 to 35 who had mild COVID-19 (a few samples of this study predate the infection). Cell type and time point are not known.

This clonotype was picked up many times. V usage is TRBV12-3 or TRBV12-4 and J usage is TRBJ2-5; D may correspond to TRBD1 or TRBD2 (5 bases each). Trimming took off 6 bases at V and 1 base at J, with 9 bases between the two ends. The CDR3 runs 13 residues. The CDR3 sequence: CASSSGAQETQYF. Written as DNA, the CDR3 is TGTGCCAGCAGCTCCGGGGCCCAAGAGACCCAGTACTTC.

V and J are TRBV18 and TRBJ1-4; D is possibly TRBD1 (5 bases). CDR1 is KGHSH, CDR2 LQKENI, per germline. The CDR3 is 15 amino acids. Trimming pared 1 base from V and 5 bases from J, leaving 11 bases between. The CDR3: CASSPQQGANEKLFF. CDR3 DNA sequence: TGTGCCAGCTCACCACAGCAGGGCGCGAATGAAAAACTGTTTTTT.

The rearrangement uses TRBV10-3 and TRBJ2-1, with a weak D call TRBD1 (6 bases). This CDR3 spans 16 amino acids. Per the germline V gene, CDR1 is ENHRY and CDR2 is SYGVKD. The V end was cut by 5 bases, the J end by 2 bases, with 16 bases between. As DNA, the CDR3 is TGTGCCATCAGTCGACAGGAAATAAGGACCTACAATGAGCAGTTCTTC. Protein: CAISRQEIRTYNEQFF.

At least ten counts were recorded for this clonotype. The rearrangement uses TRBV12-3 or TRBV12-4 and TRBJ2-7; 10 bases line up with TRBD1. V shed 3 bases and J 5 bases; nucleotides not matched to a gene: 4. There are 14 residues in the CDR3. CDR3 protein: CASSFGTGDHEQYF. The CDR3 region has the DNA TGTGCCAGCAGTTTCGGGACAGGGGACCACGAGCAGTACTTC.